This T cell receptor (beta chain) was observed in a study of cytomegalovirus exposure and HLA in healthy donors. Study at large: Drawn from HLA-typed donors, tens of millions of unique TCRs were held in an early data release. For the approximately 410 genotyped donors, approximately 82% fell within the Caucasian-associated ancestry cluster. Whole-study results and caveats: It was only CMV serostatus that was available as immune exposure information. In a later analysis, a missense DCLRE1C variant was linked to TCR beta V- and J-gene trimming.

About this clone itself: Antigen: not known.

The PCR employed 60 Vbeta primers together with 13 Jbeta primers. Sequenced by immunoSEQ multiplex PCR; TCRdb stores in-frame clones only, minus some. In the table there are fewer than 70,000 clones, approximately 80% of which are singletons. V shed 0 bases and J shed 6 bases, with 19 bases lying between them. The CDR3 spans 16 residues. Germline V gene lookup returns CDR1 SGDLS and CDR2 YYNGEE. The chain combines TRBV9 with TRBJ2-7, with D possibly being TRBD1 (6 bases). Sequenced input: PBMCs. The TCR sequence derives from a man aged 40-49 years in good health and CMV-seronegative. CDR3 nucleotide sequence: TGTGCCAGCAGCGTAGGAGTAGCAGGGGCTCCCACCGAGCAGTACTTC. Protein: CASSVGVAGAPTEQYF.